These T cell receptor beta chains were read from a single sample in a study of cytomegalovirus exposure and HLA in healthy donors. TCRdb's copy holds only in-frame clones and misses some; the assay was immunoSEQ multiplex PCR. Among some 160,000 clones listed, approximately 80% were seen once. Sequenced: PBMCs. These receptors all stem from a woman in her forties or fifties in good health and CMV-seronegative. Both conserved end residues are part of each CDR3. The D gene is left open where the match is weak. Only some rows state a clone size, as once, few, many or a class for expanded clones.

D gene: TRBD2
clone size: .
J gene: TRBJ2-7
V gene: TRBV5-4
CDR3 protein: CASSLAPGTSGKGYEQYF
CDR3 DNA: TGTGCCAGCAGCTTGGCCCCCGGGACTAGCGGGAAAGGCTACGAGCAGTACTTC

D gene: .
clone size: .
J gene: TRBJ2-2
V gene: TRBV6-5
CDR3 protein: CASTPGARDTGELFF
CDR3 DNA: TGTGCCAGCACCCCGGGAGCGCGTGACACCGGGGAGCTGTTTTTT

D gene: .
clone size: .
J gene: TRBJ1-3
V gene: TRBV29-1
CDR3 protein: CSADGSSGNTIYF
CDR3 DNA: TGCAGCGCGGACGGGAGCTCTGGAAACACCATATATTTT

D gene: TRBD1
clone size: .
J gene: TRBJ2-1
V gene: TRBV29-1
CDR3 protein: CSVVGGRSYNEQFF
CDR3 DNA: TGCAGCGTTGTAGGGGGCCGCTCCTACAATGAGCAGTTCTTC

D gene: .
clone size: .
J gene: TRBJ2-1
V gene: TRBV6-1
CDR3 protein: CASRLGPAGLNEQFF
CDR3 DNA: TGTGCCAGCAGGTTAGGTCCGGCGGGGCTAAATGAGCAGTTCTTC

D gene: .
clone size: .
J gene: TRBJ2-7
V gene: TRBV28
CDR3 protein: CASSLPSSYEQYF
CDR3 DNA: TGTGCCAGCAGTTTACCCTCCTCCTACGAGCAGTACTTC

D gene: .
clone size: .
J gene: TRBJ2-7
V gene: TRBV15
CDR3 protein: CATSRAPDNYEQYF
CDR3 DNA: TGTGCCACCAGCAGAGCCCCCGACAACTACGAGCAGTACTTC

D gene: .
clone size: .
J gene: TRBJ1-1
V gene: TRBV7-3
CDR3 protein: CASSFGGNTEAFF
CDR3 DNA: TGTGCCAGCAGCTTCGGGGGAAACACTGAAGCTTTCTTT

D gene: .
clone size: .
J gene: TRBJ1-5
V gene: TRBV28
CDR3 protein: CASSLRGNSNQPQHF
CDR3 DNA: TGTGCCAGCAGTTTAAGGGGGAATAGCAATCAGCCCCAGCATTTT

D gene: TRBD2
clone size: few
J gene: TRBJ2-7
V gene: TRBV2
CDR3 protein: CASSTSGFYEQYF
CDR3 DNA: TGTGCCAGCTCGACTAGCGGGTTCTACGAGCAGTACTTC

D gene: .
clone size: .
J gene: TRBJ1-2
V gene: TRBV28
CDR3 protein: CASSLRNYGYTF
CDR3 DNA: TGTGCCAGCAGCCTCAGAAACTATGGCTACACCTTC

D gene: TRBD1
clone size: .
J gene: TRBJ1-2
V gene: TRBV7-9
CDR3 protein: CASSRTTGVNYGYTF
CDR3 DNA: TGTGCCAGCAGCAGGACGACAGGGGTGAACTATGGCTACACCTTC

D gene: TRBD1
clone size: once
J gene: TRBJ2-7
V gene: TRBV30
CDR3 protein: CAWSGQGNREQYF
CDR3 DNA: TGTGCCTGGAGTGGACAGGGGAACCGCGAGCAGTACTTC

D gene: .
clone size: .
J gene: TRBJ1-1
V gene: TRBV11-3
CDR3 protein: CASSSRQDTEAFF
CDR3 DNA: TGTGCCAGCAGCTCCAGACAGGACACTGAAGCTTTCTTT

D gene: TRBD2
clone size: .
J gene: TRBJ2-4
V gene: TRBV28
CDR3 protein: CASSFGSGTNIQYF
CDR3 DNA: TGTGCCAGCAGTTTCGGTAGCGGGACGAACATTCAGTACTTC

D gene: TRBD2
clone size: .
J gene: TRBJ2-7
V gene: TRBV7-9
CDR3 protein: CASSPRTSGTLYEQYF
CDR3 DNA: TGTGCCAGCAGCCCCCGGACTAGCGGGACTCTCTACGAGCAGTACTTC

D gene: TRBD1
clone size: .
J gene: TRBJ2-7
V gene: TRBV2
CDR3 protein: CASSADRWQYF
CDR3 DNA: TGTGCCAGCAGTGCGGACAGGTGGCAGTACTTC

D gene: TRBD1
clone size: .
J gene: TRBJ2-7
V gene: TRBV6-6
CDR3 protein: CATATGQGRYEQYF
CDR3 DNA: TGTGCCACCGCCACTGGACAGGGGAGATACGAGCAGTACTTC

D gene: TRBD2
clone size: .
J gene: TRBJ2-7
V gene: TRBV11-3
CDR3 protein: CASSLLAGDGEQYF
CDR3 DNA: TGTGCCAGCAGCTTACTAGCGGGGGATGGCGAGCAGTACTTC

D gene: TRBD2
clone size: once
J gene: TRBJ2-5
V gene: TRBV7-7
CDR3 protein: CASSPMPGLTQETQYF
CDR3 DNA: TGTGCTAGCAGCCCAATGCCGGGACTAACTCAAGAGACCCAGTACTTC

D gene: TRBD2
clone size: .
J gene: TRBJ2-7
V gene: TRBV4-1
CDR3 protein: CASRGTFRLAGYEQYF
CDR3 DNA: TGCGCCAGCAGAGGAACATTTAGACTAGCCGGCTACGAGCAGTACTTC

D gene: TRBD1
clone size: few
J gene: TRBJ2-6
V gene: TRBV11-1
CDR3 protein: CASSSVFRGLSSGANVLTF
CDR3 DNA: TGTGCCAGCAGCTCCGTCTTCAGGGGGCTTAGCTCTGGGGCCAACGTCCTGACTTTC